The text below deals with one TCR beta chain. The antigen is not known. V lost 0 bases, J lost 3 bases, and 7 bases lay in between. The CDR3 covers 13 residues. Germline V gene data show CDR1 as SGHRS and CDR2 as YFSETQ. The data derive from a study of cytotoxic CD8 clonotypes in ibrutinib-treated CLL. Study-wide findings and caveats: Circulating CD8+ T-cell counts were tracked by baseline clonality, which exceeded that of age-matched healthy donors. Under treatment, the uncommon public clonotypes either contracted or remained stable.

Profiling relied on immunoSEQ multiplex PCR, and the TCRdb table lists in-frame clones only, not all of them. The sample records about 180,000 clones, 84% being singletons. Here the sequenced sample was PBMCs, taken after 24 months of ibrutinib treatment. This clonotype was sampled from a human donor with chronic lymphocytic leukemia. J is TRBJ2-7 and V is TRBV5-1; D gene uncertain. CDR3 amino acids: CASSLGGGYEQYF. CDR3 nucleotides: TGCGCCAGCAGCTTGGGTGGCGGCTACGAGCAGTACTTC.